This T cell receptor beta chain derives from a study of monozygotic twins with inflammatory bowel disease. Nested PCRs (roughly 16 and 10 cycles, two total) were applied to TCRalpha and TCRbeta cDNA. TCRdb reprocessed the 5' RACE reads, keeping one entry per CDR3 protein, no DNA. The ten top clones account for roughly 3%, within a sample of some 170,000 distinct CDR3 sequences. CDR1 is SQVTM and CDR2 is ANQGSEA in the germline V gene. The length of the CDR3 is 14 residues. Sequences were obtained from blood. The chain links TRBV29-1 to TRBJ1-1; TCRdb names TRBD1, which stays unverified in the absence of DNA. This receptor was obtained from a human donor with ulcerative colitis or Crohn's disease, or a healthy co-twin of an affected twin (not recorded which). CDR3 region: CSGTSGGTNTEAFF.